This entry is about one TCR beta chain. Its target is not known. These data originate in a study of OX40 agonist ivuxolimab in advanced cancers. As for the study in general: It was ivuxolimab, an agonistic anti-OX40 (CD134) antibody, that patients were treated with. Aged 23 to 79 with a mean of approximately 57 years, they were under 85% male. Study-wide findings and caveats: Relative to CD4+, CD8+ T cells held more expanded clones on average. Some nonresponders additionally presented with little normalized T-cell clonal expansion.

TCRdb's table, derived via immunoSEQ multiplex PCR, lists solely in-frame clones and lacks some. The table has just under 85,000 clones, less than 85% seen once; the top ten hold under 7.5%. This CDR3 contains 17 residues. The V and J ends lost 0 bases and 6 bases, in that order; junction bases with no gene match: 12. Germline CDR1 reads GTSNPN; CDR2 reads SVGIG (reference sequence). The J gene is TRBJ2-2, the V gene TRBV30; 8 bases fit TRBD1. The sequenced sample was CD4+ or CD8+ T cells sorted from blood, obtained in a trial of the OX40 agonist ivuxolimab. The TCR comes from an adult with an advanced solid tumor such as melanoma, head and neck, liver or kidney cancer. The CDR3 DNA reads as TGTGCCTGGAGTGTAGGGACAGGACCCACGGGTGCCGGGGAGCTGTTTTTT. Its translation is CAWSVGTGPTGAGELFF.